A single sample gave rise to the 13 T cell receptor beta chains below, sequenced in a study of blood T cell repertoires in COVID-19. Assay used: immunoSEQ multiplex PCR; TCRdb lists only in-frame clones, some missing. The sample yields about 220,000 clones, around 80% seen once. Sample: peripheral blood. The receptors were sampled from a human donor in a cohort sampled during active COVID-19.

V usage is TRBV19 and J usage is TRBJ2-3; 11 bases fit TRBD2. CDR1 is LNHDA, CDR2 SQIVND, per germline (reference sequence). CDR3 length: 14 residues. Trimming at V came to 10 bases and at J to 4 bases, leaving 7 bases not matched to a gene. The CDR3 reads CATRLAGGSDTQYF. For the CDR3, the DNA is TGTGCCACCCGCCTAGCGGGAGGCTCAGATACGCAGTATTTT.

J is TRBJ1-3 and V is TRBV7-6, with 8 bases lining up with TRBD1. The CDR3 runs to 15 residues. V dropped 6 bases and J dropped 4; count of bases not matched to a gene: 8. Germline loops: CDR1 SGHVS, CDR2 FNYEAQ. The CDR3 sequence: CASRPAGGGGNTIYF. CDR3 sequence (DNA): TGTGCCAGCAGACCAGCAGGGGGCGGGGGAAACACCATATATTTT.

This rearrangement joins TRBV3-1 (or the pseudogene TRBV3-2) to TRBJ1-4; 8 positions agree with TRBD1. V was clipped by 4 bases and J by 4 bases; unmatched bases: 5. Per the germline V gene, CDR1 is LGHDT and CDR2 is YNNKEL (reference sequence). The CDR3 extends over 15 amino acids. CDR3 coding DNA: TGTGCCAGCAGCCCCAAGGGACAGGATAATGAAAAACTGTTTTTT. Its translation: CASSPKGQDNEKLFF.

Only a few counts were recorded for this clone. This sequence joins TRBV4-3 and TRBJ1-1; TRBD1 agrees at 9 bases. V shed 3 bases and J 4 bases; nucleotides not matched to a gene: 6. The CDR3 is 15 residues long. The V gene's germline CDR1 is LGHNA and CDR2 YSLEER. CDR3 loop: CASSQLQGAFTEAFF. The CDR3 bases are TGCGCCAGCAGCCAGTTACAGGGGGCGTTCACTGAAGCTTTCTTT.

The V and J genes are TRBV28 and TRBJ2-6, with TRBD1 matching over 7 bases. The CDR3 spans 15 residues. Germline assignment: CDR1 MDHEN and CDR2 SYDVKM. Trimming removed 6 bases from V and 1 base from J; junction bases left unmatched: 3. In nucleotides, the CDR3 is TGTGCCAGCAGAGCGACAGGGTCTGGGGCCAACGTCCTGACTTTC. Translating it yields CASRATGSGANVLTF.

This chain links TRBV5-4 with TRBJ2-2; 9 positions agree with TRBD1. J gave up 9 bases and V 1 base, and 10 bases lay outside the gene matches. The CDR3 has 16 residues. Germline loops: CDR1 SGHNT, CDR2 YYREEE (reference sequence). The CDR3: CASSLTGGGLSRELFF. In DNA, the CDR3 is TGTGCCAGCAGCTTGACAGGGGGCGGATTATCACGGGAGCTGTTTTTT.

In DNA form, the CDR3 reads TGCGCCAGCAGCCCCCCCTCCACCGGGGAGCTGTTTTTT. Protein sequence: CASSPPSTGELFF. The J gene is TRBJ2-2, the V gene TRBV5-1; D not certain. Germline assignment: CDR1 SGHRS and CDR2 YFSETQ. The CDR3 loop spans 13 amino acids. Trimming shortened V by 4 bases and J by 4 bases, and 8 bases separated the two germline ends.

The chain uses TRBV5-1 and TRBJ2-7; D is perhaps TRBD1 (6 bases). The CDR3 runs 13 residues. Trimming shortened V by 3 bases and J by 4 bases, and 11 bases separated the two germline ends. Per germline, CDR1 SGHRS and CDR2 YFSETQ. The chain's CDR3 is CASSSVTGYEQYF. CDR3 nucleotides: TGCGCCAGCAGCTCGGTAACAGGGTACGAGCAGTACTTC.

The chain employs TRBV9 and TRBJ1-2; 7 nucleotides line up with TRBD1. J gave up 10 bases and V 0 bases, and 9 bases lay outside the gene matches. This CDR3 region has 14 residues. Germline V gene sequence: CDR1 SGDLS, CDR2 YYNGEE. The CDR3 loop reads CASSVAGTGAFYTF. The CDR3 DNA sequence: TGTGCCAGCAGCGTAGCAGGAACAGGGGCATTCTACACCTTC. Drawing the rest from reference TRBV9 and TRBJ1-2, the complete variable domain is DSGVTQTPKHLITATGQRVTLRCSPRSGDLSVYWYQQSLDQGLQFLIQYYNGEERAKGNILERFSAQQFPDLHSELNLSSLELGDSALYFCASSVAGTGAFYTFGSGTRLTVV.

The CDR3 DNA sequence: TGTGCCAGCAGCTTGAGCGGAGTCAGGCGCAATGAGCAGTTCTTC. Its translation: CASSLSGVRRNEQFF. The chain is built from TRBV11-2 and TRBJ2-1; maybe TRBD2 (5 bases). With 3 bases removed from V and 6 bases from J, the gap between germline ends came to 15 bases. There are 15 residues in the CDR3. CDR1 and CDR2 from the germline V gene are SGHAT and FQNNGV.

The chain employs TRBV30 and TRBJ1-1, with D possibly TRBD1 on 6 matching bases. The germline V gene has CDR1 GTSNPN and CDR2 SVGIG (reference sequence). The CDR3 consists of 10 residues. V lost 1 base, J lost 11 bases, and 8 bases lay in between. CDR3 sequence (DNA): TGTGCCTGGAGTGGGACAGACGCTTTCTTT. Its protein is CAWSGTDAFF.

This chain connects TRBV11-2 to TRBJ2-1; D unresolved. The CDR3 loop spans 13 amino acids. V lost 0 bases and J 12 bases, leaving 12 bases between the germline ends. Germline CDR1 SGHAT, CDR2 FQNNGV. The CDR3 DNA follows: TGTGCCAGCAGCTTAGATTGGAGTAATCGGCAGTTCTTC. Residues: CASSLDWSNRQFF.

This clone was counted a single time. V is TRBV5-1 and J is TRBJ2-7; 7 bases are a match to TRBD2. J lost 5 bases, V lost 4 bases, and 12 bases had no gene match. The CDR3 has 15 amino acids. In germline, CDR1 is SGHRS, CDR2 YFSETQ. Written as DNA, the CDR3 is TGCGCCAGCAGCAGGGGAGGGTCGGGTTTCGACGAGCAGTACTTC. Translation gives CASSRGGSGFDEQYF.